The subject of this entry is one T cell receptor (beta chain). The antigen remains undetermined. The source of the sample is a study of shared clonotypes between healthy human individuals. Sorted-subset replicate PCR reactions contained approximately 190 ng DNA, corresponding to 29,000 or so T cell genomes. Repertoires were generated with immunoSEQ multiplex PCR, while TCRdb's copy carries only in-frame clones and drops some. The repertoire holds under 600,000 clones, with roughly 98% as singletons. The V gene's germline CDR1 is SEHNR and CDR2 FQNEAQ (reference sequence). The CDR3 is 14 amino acids. Trimming cost V 5 bases and J 1 base, with 11 bases left between them. Only CD45RO-negative cells positively selected for CCR7 counted as naive CD8 cells, so terminally differentiated effector memory CD45RA+ cells were excluded. Notes on the study in general: Researchers found naive subsets generally carried larger estimated richness than memory subsets.

The gene calls are TRBV7-9 and TRBJ2-5; D gene ambiguous. Sequenced sample: naive CD8+ T cells sorted from blood. The receptor comes from a young man in good health. This CDR3 is CASSHAPTQETQYF. CDR3 DNA: TGTGCCAGCAGCCACGCACCAACCCAAGAGACCCAGTACTTC.